The 30 T cell receptor beta chains below were found in one sample sequenced in a study of T cells after yellow fever vaccination. Each CDR3 protein gets one entry after TCRdb re-called the 5' RACE reads with MiXCR. The data contain fewer than 500,000 distinct CDR3 sequences, around 20% of them singletons. This material consisted of PBMCs, taken before the yellow fever booster vaccination. These receptors came from a young man who received the YFV17D yellow fever vaccine.

This clonotype was seen at least ten times. This chain joins TRBV27 and TRBJ2-5, with a possible D match to TRBD2 (5 bases). The V end lost 3 bases, the J end lost 7 bases, and 12 bases lay between the germline ends. CDR1 and CDR2 from the germline V gene are MNHEY and SMNVEV (reference sequence). The CDR3 sequence is 13 residues long. The CDR3 DNA sequence: TGTGCCAGCAGTTTTCACGTCGCGGGGACCCAGTACTTC. Protein product: CASSFHVAGTQYF.

The table lists this clonotype with a few counts. The chain links TRBV5-1 to TRBJ2-6; tentative D call: TRBD2 (5 bases). The CDR3 has 18 residues. With 0 bases removed from V and 2 bases from J, the gap between germline ends came to 15 bases. Germline V gives CDR1 SGHRS, CDR2 YFSETQ. CDR3: CASSLAELGLAGANVLTF. In DNA form, the CDR3 reads TGCGCCAGCAGCTTGGCCGAACTAGGGTTGGCTGGGGCCAACGTCCTGACTTTC.

This clonotype was counted a few times. The chain is built from TRBV6-5 and TRBJ2-1, with 8 nucleotides matching TRBD2. Germline CDR1 reads MNHEY; CDR2 reads SVGAGI. V gave up 0 bases and J gave up 4 bases; unmatched junction bases: 5. This CDR3 has 16 amino acids. CDR3 amino acids: CASSYSGRGAYNEQFF. The CDR3 DNA sequence: TGTGCCAGCAGTTACTCGGGGCGGGGGGCTTACAATGAGCAGTTCTTC.

This clonotype occurred a few times. The gene calls are TRBV4-1 and TRBJ2-2, with 7 bases fitting TRBD1. J gave up 5 bases and V 3 bases, and 9 bases lay outside the gene matches. Germline V CDR1 and CDR2: MGHRA, YSYEKL. This CDR3 comprises 16 residues. The CDR3 sequence is CASSHRQGLNTGELFF. CDR3 coding DNA: TGCGCCAGCAGCCACCGACAGGGCCTGAATACCGGGGAGCTGTTTTTT.

In its sample, this clonotype was seen a few times. The chain carries TRBV12-3 or TRBV12-4 and TRBJ1-5; TRBD1 matches 9 bases. The V segment lost 5 bases and the J segment 1 base; nucleotides outside the gene matches: 3. The CDR3 covers 15 residues. CDR3 in amino acids: CASSRGQGSNQPQHF. DNA for the CDR3: TGTGCCAGCAGTCGCGGACAGGGGAGCAATCAGCCCCAGCATTTT.

This clonotype has a handful of counts. The CDR3 DNA reads as TGTGCCAGCAGCCCAGAAGGGACGGCCAATTCACCCCTCCACTTT. Protein sequence: CASSPEGTANSPLHF. The chain combines TRBV7-8 with TRBJ1-6; weak D call: TRBD1 (5 bases). The V and J ends lost 5 bases and 7 bases respectively, with 15 bases between them. Germline lookup yields CDR1 SGHVS and CDR2 FQNEAQ. This CDR3 is built from 15 residues.

This clonotype was seen only a few times. J is TRBJ1-2 and V is TRBV6-1; possible D gene TRBD1, 5 bases. CDR1 is MNHNS, CDR2 SASEGT, per germline. The CDR3 totals 13 residues. Trimming stripped 1 base from V and 7 bases from J, with 10 bases between. The CDR3 reads CASSEVYGGGYTF. The CDR3 region has the DNA TGTGCCAGCAGTGAAGTATACGGGGGTGGCTACACCTTC.

This clonotype has a handful of counts. This chain uses TRBV4-2 with TRBJ2-1, with 8 positions matching TRBD2. Germline loops: CDR1 LGHNA, CDR2 YNFKEQ. CDR3 length: 17 amino acids. V dropped 0 bases and J dropped 4; count of bases not matched to a gene: 8. For the CDR3, the DNA is TGTGCCAGCAGCCAAGAGGTTACCGGGGGGGCTTACAATGAGCAGTTCTTC. It encodes CASSQEVTGGAYNEQFF.

This sequence joins TRBV15 and TRBJ2-3; a possible D gene is TRBD1 (5 bases). The CDR3 is made up of 15 amino acids. Deletions cut 5 bases from V and 3 bases from J, with 15 bases between. The germline CDR1 and CDR2 sequences are LNHNV and YYDKDF (reference sequence). The CDR3 DNA follows: TGTGCCACCAGCCGACAGACAGATTTAACAGATACGCAGTATTTT. The encoded protein is CATSRQTDLTDTQYF.

The V call is TRBV29-1, the J call TRBJ2-3, with 8 bases aligning to TRBD2. Germline V gene lookup returns CDR1 SQVTM and CDR2 ANQGSEA. The CDR3 runs 15 residues. Trimming at V came to 3 bases and at J to 2 bases, leaving 7 bases not matched to a gene. CDR3 DNA sequence: TGCAGCGTTGATGGGTCTAGCGGGCACACAGATACGCAGTATTTT. The encoded protein is CSVDGSSGHTDTQYF.

This clonotype was recorded at least ten times. J is TRBJ2-7 and V is TRBV7-2; 9 bases are shared with TRBD1. The CDR3 totals 14 residues. After removal of 3 bases from V and 7 bases from J, the junction contained 7 bases not matched to a gene. In germline, CDR1 is SGHTA, CDR2 FQGNSA. This CDR3 is CASSLLGQGNEQYF. The CDR3, as DNA: TGTGCCAGCAGCTTGCTCGGACAGGGGAATGAGCAGTACTTC.

This clonotype was observed a handful of times. The chain couples TRBV27 to TRBJ2-3; 9 bases fit TRBD2. The V segment lost 5 bases and the J segment 6 bases; nucleotides outside the gene matches: 3. Germline CDR1 and CDR2: MNHEY and SMNVEV (reference sequence). The CDR3 extends over 13 amino acids. Here the CDR3 DNA reads TGTGCCAGCAGTGCCCTAGCGGGGGATACGCAGTATTTT. Its translation is CASSALAGDTQYF.

This chain connects TRBV15 to TRBJ2-2; no clear D gene. In germline, CDR1 is LNHNV, CDR2 YYDKDF (reference sequence). The CDR3 consists of 13 residues. Trimming took off 6 bases at V and 0 bases at J, with 5 bases between the two ends. The CDR3 here is CATRWSNTGELFF. CDR3 DNA: TGTGCCACCAGGTGGTCGAACACCGGGGAGCTGTTTTTT.

The chain couples TRBV27 to TRBJ2-7, with D perhaps assigned TRBD1 or TRBD2 (6 bases each). V was cut by 5 bases and J by 1 base, with 18 bases left in between. CDR3 length: 16 residues. Germline V gene data show CDR1 as MNHEY and CDR2 as SMNVEV (reference sequence). The CDR3 is CASSAHRGDFSYEQYF. The DNA of the CDR3 is TGTGCCAGCAGTGCCCATAGGGGGGATTTTTCCTACGAGCAGTACTTC.

The chain links TRBV20-1 to TRBJ1-2; D gene unclear. Trimming removed 5 bases from V and 7 bases from J, with 17 bases in between. The germline V gene encodes CDR1 DFQATT and CDR2 SNEGSKA (reference sequence). The CDR3 is 13 residues long. The CDR3 region is CSAPIPTSSGYTF. The CDR3 nucleotides are TGCAGTGCTCCGATACCCACAAGTTCTGGCTACACCTTC.

The chain has TRBV5-1 and TRBJ1-2; no firm D call. Germline assignment: CDR1 SGHRS and CDR2 YFSETQ. The CDR3 covers 13 residues. Trimming pared 4 bases from V and 2 bases from J, leaving 9 bases between. As DNA, the CDR3 is TGCGCCAGCAGCACCGGGGAAAACTATGGCTACACCTTC. Encoded protein: CASSTGENYGYTF.

This clonotype came up a few times. The V gene is TRBV15, the J gene TRBJ1-5; TRBD1 agrees at 9 bases. With 4 bases clipped from V and 5 bases from J, the junction kept 6 bases outside the gene matches. Germline V lookup: CDR1 LNHNV, CDR2 YYDKDF (reference sequence). The CDR3 sequence is 15 residues long. In nucleotides, the CDR3 is TGTGCCACCAGCACCCTACAGGGGGCCGATCAGCCCCAGCATTTT. This codes for CATSTLQGADQPQHF.

This clonotype occurred a few times. V is TRBV4-3 and J is TRBJ1-4; D is uncertain. V lost 1 base to trimming and J lost 10 bases, with 10 bases between them. The CDR3 sequence is 13 residues long. CDR1 and CDR2 from the germline V gene are LGHNA and YSLEER. CDR3 DNA: TGCGCCAGCAGCCAAGGGGTACTGGGAAAACTGTTTTTT. Translating gives CASSQGVLGKLFF.

Turning to this clonotype: This clone may be a read error of a much larger clone one base away. This rearrangement joins TRBV10-3 to TRBJ2-3; either TRBD1 or TRBD2 may supply D (6 bases each). Per germline, CDR1 ENHRY and CDR2 SYGVKD. V shed 8 bases and J shed 1 base, with 10 bases lying between them. There are 13 residues in the CDR3. CDR3 nucleotide sequence: TGTGCCATCCTGGGGGGCCGCACAGATACGCAGTATTTT. This translates into CAILGGRTDTQYF.

The chain employs TRBV7-7 and TRBJ1-1; 7 bases are shared with TRBD1. V was clipped by 5 bases and J by 2 bases; unmatched bases: 11. CDR1 and CDR2 (germline): SSHAT, FNYEAQ (reference sequence). The CDR3 totals 16 residues. The CDR3 sequence: CASSRFRDSDNTEAFF. The CDR3 coding sequence is TGTGCCAGCAGCAGATTCCGGGACAGTGATAACACTGAAGCTTTCTTT.

The chain couples TRBV4-1 to TRBJ1-6; D is undetermined. The germline V gene encodes CDR1 MGHRA and CDR2 YSYEKL. The CDR3 runs to 14 residues. Trimming took 1 base from V and 6 from J, leaving 7 bases between them. The chain's CDR3 is CASSQVGPNSPLHF. The CDR3 coding sequence is TGCGCCAGCAGCCAAGTGGGCCCTAATTCACCCCTCCACTTT.

The CDR3 region is CASSLGAVNTEAFF. CDR3 in DNA: TGTGCCAGCAGCTTAGGAGCGGTGAACACTGAAGCTTTCTTT. The chain carries TRBV7-2 and TRBJ1-1; D not certain. Trimming left V 1 base short and J 0 bases short, with 6 bases between. Germline CDR1 is SGHTA and CDR2 is FQGNSA. CDR3 length: 14 amino acids.

This chain uses TRBV4-3 with TRBJ2-1; 10 nucleotides line up with TRBD2. The CDR3 has 17 residues. The ends lost 0 bases at V and 5 bases at J; junction bases unmatched: 7. Germline V CDR1 and CDR2: LGHNA, YSLEER. The CDR3 sequence is CASSQEGWTSGHNEQFF. Here the CDR3 DNA reads TGCGCCAGCAGCCAAGAGGGCTGGACTAGCGGCCACAATGAGCAGTTCTTC.

This clonotype was detected only a few times. This sequence joins TRBV13 and TRBJ2-3, with D hard to call. The CDR3 covers 13 residues. V gave up 0 bases and J gave up 5 bases, with 6 bases separating them. Germline values: CDR1 PRHDT, CDR2 FYEKMQ (reference sequence). The CDR3 region has the DNA TGTGCCAGCAGCTTAGGCCCTGGAGATACGCAGTATTTT. Translation: CASSLGPGDTQYF.

The V call is TRBV3-1, the J call TRBJ2-7; D uncertain. Germline CDR1 and CDR2: LGHDT and YNNKEL (reference sequence). The CDR3 consists of 14 residues. Trimming took off 0 bases at V and 6 bases at J, with 12 bases between the two ends. CDR3 sequence reads: CASSQDADRGEQYF. The CDR3 DNA reads as TGTGCCAGCAGCCAAGATGCAGACCGCGGCGAGCAGTACTTC.

The CDR3 DNA reads TGTGCCAGCAGCCGCGGACTAGCGGGGGGCACAGATACGCAGTATTTT. Its translation: CASSRGLAGGTDTQYF. The rearrangement joins TRBV7-9 to TRBJ2-3, with 13 positions matching TRBD2. The length of the CDR3 is 16 residues. Germline CDR1 SEHNR, CDR2 FQNEAQ (reference sequence). J lost 1 base, V lost 5 bases, and 3 bases had no gene match.

J is TRBJ1-2 and V is TRBV15, with no clear D. Deletions cut 0 bases from V and 3 bases from J, with 8 bases between. The CDR3 has 14 amino acids. Germline V CDR1 and CDR2: LNHNV, YYDKDF (reference sequence). CDR3 loop: CATSRDRRDYGYTF. CDR3 nucleotide sequence: TGTGCCACCAGCAGAGATCGGAGAGACTATGGCTACACCTTC.

The genes are TRBV20-1 and TRBJ1-4; no reliable D call. The V end lost 2 bases, the J end lost 5 bases, and 3 bases lay between the germline ends. Per germline, CDR1 DFQATT and CDR2 SNEGSKA (reference sequence). This CDR3 is built from 11 residues. For the CDR3, the DNA is TGCAGTGCTAGATTAAATGAAAAACTGTTTTTT. It yields the protein CSARLNEKLFF.

This clonotype appeared a few times. V gene TRBV5-1 combines with J gene TRBJ2-3; TRBD2 agrees at 7 bases. The CDR3 extends over 16 amino acids. J was trimmed by 2 bases and V by 0 bases; bases with no gene match: 6. Germline assignment: CDR1 SGHRS and CDR2 YFSETQ. DNA for the CDR3: TGCGCCAGCAGCTTGGCCGCAGCGGGAACCACAGATACGCAGTATTTT. As protein: CASSLAAAGTTDTQYF.

In this sample, this clonotype turned up a few times. This chain links TRBV9 with TRBJ2-1, with 10 bases that match TRBD2. Per germline, CDR1 SGDLS and CDR2 YYNGEE. This CDR3 comprises 16 residues. After removal of 0 bases from V and 7 bases from J, the junction contained 7 bases not matched to a gene. CDR3 residues: CASSVASGGAGNEQFF. The CDR3 DNA follows: TGTGCCAGCAGCGTAGCCAGCGGGGGGGCAGGAAATGAGCAGTTCTTC.